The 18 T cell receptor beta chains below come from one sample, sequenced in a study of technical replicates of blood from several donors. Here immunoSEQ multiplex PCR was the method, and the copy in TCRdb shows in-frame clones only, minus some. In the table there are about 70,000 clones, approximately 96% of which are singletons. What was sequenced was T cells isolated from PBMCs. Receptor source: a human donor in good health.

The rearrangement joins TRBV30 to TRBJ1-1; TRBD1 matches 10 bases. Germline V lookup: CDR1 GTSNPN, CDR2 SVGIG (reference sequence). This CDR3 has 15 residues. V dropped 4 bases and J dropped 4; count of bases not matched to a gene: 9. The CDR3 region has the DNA TGTGCCTGGACTTGGACAGGGGGGAGGGCCACTGAAGCTTTCTTT. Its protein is CAWTWTGGRATEAFF.

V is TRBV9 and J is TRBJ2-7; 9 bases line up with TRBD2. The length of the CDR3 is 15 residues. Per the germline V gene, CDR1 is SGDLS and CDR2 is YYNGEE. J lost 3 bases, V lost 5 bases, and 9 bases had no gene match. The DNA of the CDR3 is TGTGCCAGCAGTGCCGATAGCGGGGGACGCTACGAGCAGTACTTC. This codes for CASSADSGGRYEQYF. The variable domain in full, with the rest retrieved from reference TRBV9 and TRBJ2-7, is DSGVTQTPKHLITATGQRVTLRCSPRSGDLSVYWYQQSLDQGLQFLIQYYNGEERAKGNILERFSAQQFPDLHSELNLSSLELGDSALYFCASSADSGGRYEQYFGPGTRLTVT.

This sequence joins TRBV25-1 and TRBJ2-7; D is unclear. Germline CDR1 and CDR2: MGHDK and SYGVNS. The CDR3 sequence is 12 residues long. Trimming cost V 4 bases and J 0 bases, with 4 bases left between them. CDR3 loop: CASSASSYEQYF. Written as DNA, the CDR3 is TGTGCCAGCAGTGCTAGCTCCTACGAGCAGTACTTC.

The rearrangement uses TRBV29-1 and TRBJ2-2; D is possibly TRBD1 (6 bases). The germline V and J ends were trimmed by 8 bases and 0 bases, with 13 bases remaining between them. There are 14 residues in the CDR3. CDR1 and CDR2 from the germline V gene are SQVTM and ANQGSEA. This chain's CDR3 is CSCPGQSNTGELFF. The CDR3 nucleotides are TGCAGCTGTCCAGGACAGTCGAACACCGGGGAGCTGTTTTTT.

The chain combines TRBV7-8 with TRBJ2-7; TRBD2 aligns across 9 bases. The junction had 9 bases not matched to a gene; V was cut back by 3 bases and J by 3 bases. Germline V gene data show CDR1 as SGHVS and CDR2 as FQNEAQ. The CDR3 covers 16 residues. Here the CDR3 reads CASSLDFSGSDYEQYF. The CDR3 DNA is TGTGCCAGCAGCTTGGACTTTAGCGGGAGCGACTACGAGCAGTACTTC.

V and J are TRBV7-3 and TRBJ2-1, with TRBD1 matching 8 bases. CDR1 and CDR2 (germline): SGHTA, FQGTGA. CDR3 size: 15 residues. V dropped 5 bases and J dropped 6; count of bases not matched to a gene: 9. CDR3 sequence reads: CASSPTGAQSNEQFF. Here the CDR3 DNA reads TGTGCCAGCAGCCCGACAGGGGCGCAAAGCAATGAGCAGTTCTTC.

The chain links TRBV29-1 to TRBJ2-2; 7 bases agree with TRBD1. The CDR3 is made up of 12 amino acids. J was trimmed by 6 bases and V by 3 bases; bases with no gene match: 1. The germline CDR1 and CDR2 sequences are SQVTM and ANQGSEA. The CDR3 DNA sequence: TGCAGCGTTGACAGGGGGTCCGGGGAGCTGTTTTTT. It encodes CSVDRGSGELFF.

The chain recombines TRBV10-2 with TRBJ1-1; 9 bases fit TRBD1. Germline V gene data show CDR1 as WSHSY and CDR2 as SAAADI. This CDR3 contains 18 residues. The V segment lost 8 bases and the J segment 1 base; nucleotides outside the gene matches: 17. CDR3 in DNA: TGCGCCAGCTCAATACGGTTGGGACAGGGCGGCGGGAACACTGAAGCTTTCTTT. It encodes CASSIRLGQGGGNTEAFF.

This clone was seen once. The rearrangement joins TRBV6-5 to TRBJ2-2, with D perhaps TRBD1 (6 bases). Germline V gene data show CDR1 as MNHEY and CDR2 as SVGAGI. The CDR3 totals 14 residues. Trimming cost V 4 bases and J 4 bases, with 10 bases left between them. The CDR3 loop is CASSLGTLTGELFF. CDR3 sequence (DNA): TGTGCCAGCAGTTTAGGGACACTCACCGGGGAGCTGTTTTTT.

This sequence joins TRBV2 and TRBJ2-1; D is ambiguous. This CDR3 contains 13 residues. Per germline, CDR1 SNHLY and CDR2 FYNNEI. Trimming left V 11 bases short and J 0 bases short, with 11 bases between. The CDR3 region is CAASTSSYNEQFF. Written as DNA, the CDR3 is TGTGCCGCTAGTACGAGCTCCTACAATGAGCAGTTCTTC.

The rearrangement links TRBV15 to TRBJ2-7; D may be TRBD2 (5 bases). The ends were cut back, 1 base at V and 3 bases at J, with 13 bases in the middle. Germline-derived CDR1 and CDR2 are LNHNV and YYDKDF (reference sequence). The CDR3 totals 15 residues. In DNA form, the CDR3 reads TGTGCCACCAGCAGAGGAGGGTCCACCCTCTACGAGCAGTACTTC. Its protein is CATSRGGSTLYEQYF.

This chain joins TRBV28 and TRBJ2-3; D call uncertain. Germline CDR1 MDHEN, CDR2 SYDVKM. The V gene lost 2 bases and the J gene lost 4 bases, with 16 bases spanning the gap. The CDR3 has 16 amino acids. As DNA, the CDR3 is TGTGCCAGCAGTTTACTAAGCGCATCCCGGCCAGATACGCAGTATTTT. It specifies CASSLLSASRPDTQYF.

DNA of the CDR3: TGCGCCAGCAGCCGGGGACTAGCGGGAGAGGAGGATACGCAGTATTTT. The encoded protein is CASSRGLAGEEDTQYF. The chain uses TRBV5-1 and TRBJ2-3, with 14 bases fitting TRBD2. The V segment lost 4 bases and the J segment 6 bases; nucleotides outside the gene matches: 7. This CDR3 region has 16 residues. Germline V lookup: CDR1 SGHRS, CDR2 YFSETQ.

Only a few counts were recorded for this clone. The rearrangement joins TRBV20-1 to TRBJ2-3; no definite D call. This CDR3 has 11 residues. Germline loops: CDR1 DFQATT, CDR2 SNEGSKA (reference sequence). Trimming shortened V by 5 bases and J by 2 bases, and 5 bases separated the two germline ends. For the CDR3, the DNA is TGCAGTGCTTCCTCCACAGATACGCAGTATTTT. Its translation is CSASSTDTQYF.

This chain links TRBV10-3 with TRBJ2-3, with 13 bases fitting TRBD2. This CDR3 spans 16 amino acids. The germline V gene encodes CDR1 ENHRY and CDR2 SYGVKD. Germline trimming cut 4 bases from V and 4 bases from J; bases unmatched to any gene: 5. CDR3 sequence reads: CAISGGTSGNADTQYF. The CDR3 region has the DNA TGTGCCATCAGTGGGGGGACTAGCGGGAACGCAGATACGCAGTATTTT.

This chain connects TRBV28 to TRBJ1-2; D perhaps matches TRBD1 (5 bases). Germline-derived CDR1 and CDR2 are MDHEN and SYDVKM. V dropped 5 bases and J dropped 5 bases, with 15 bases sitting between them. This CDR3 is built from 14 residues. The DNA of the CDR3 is TGTGCCAGCAGTGACAGCGTCGAACTATATGGCTACACCTTC. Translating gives CASSDSVELYGYTF.

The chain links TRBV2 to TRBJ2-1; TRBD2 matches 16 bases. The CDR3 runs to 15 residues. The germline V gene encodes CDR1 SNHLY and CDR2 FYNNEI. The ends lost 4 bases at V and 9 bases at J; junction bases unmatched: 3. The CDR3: CASSGGTSGGVEQFF. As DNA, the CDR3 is TGTGCCAGCAGTGGAGGGACTAGCGGGGGGGTTGAGCAGTTCTTC.

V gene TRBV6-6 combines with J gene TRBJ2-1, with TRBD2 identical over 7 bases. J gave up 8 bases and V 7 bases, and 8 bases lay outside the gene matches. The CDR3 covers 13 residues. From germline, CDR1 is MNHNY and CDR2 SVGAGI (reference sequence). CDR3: CASTPRLADEQFF. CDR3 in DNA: TGTGCCAGCACCCCACGACTAGCCGATGAGCAGTTCTTC.